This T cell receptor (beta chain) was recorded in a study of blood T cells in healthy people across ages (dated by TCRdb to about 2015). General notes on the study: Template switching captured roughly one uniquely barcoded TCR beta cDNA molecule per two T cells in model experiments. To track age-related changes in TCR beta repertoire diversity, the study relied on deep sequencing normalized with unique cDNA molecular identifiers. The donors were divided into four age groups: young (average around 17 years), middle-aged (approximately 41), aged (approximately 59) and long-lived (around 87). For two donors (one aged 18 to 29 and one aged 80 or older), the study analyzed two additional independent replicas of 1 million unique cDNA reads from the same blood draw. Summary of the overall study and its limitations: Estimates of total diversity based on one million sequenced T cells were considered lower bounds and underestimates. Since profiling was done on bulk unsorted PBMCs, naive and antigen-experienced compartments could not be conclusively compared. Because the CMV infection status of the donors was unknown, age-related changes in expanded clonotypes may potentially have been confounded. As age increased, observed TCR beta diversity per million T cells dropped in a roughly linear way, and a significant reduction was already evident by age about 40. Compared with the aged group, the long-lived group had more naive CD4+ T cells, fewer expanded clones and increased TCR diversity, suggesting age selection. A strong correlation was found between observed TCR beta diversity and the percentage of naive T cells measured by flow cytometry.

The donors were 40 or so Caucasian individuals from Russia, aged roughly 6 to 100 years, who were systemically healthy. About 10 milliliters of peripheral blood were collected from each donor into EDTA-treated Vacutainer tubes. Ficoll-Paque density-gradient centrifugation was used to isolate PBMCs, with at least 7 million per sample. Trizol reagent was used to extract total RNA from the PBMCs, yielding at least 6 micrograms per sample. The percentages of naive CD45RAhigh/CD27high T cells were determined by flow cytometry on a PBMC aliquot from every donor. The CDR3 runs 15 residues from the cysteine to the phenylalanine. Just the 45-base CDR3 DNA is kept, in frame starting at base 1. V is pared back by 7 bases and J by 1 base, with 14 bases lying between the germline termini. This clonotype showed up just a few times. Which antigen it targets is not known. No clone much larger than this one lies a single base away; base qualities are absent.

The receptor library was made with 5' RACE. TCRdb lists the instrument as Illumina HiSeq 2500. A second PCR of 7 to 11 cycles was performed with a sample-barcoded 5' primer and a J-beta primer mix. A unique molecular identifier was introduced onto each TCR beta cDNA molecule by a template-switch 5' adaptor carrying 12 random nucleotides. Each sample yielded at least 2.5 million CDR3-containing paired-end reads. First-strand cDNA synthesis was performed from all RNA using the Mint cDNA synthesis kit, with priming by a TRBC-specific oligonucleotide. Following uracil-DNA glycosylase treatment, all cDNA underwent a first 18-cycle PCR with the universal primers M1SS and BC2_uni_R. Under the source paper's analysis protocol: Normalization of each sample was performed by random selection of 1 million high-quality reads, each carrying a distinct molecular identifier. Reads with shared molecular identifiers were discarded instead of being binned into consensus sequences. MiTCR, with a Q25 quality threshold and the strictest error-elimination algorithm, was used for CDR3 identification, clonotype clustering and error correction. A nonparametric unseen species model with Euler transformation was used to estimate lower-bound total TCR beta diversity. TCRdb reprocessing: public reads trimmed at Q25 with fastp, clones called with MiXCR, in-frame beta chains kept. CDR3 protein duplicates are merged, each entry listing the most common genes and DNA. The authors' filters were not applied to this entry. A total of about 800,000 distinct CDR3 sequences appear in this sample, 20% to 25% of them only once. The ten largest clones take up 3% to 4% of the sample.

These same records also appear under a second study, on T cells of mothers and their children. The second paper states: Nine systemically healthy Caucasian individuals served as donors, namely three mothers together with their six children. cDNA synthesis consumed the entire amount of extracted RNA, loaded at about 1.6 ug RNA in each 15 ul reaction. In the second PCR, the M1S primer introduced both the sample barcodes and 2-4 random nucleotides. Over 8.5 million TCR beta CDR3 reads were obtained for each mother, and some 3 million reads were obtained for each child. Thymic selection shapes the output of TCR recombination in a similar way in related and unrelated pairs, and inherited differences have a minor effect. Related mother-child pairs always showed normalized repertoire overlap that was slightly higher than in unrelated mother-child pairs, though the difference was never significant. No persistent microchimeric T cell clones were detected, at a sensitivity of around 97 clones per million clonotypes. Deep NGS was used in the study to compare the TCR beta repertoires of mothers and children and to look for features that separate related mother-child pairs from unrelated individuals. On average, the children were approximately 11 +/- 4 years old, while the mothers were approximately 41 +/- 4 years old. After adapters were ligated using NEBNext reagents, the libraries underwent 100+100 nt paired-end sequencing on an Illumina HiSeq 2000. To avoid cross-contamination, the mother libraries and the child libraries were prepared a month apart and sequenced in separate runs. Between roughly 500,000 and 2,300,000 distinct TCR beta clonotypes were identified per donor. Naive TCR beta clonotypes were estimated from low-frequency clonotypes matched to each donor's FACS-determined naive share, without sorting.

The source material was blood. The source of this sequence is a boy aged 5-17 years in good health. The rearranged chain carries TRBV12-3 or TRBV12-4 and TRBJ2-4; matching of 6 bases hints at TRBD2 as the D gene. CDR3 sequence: CASKPGVYAKNIQYF. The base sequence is TGTGCCAGCAAACCGGGGGTGTACGCCAAAAACATTCAGTACTTC.